Listed below are T cell receptor beta chains from one sample, sequenced in a study of PD-1 blockade in classical Hodgkin lymphoma. Libraries were prepared by immunoSEQ multiplex PCR; TCRdb keeps only in-frame clonotypes and omits some of them. The sample has about 20,000 clones, less than 90% seen once. Sequenced material: CD8+ T cells from blood, taken before the fourth cycle of nivolumab. Receptors originate from a human donor with classical Hodgkin lymphoma. CDR3s include the opening cysteine and the closing phenylalanine or tryptophan.

V gene,J gene,CDR3 protein
TRBV5-1,TRBJ1-1,CASSNYREGNTEAFF
TRBV19,TRBJ1-2,CASLTGLYGYTF
TRBV5-6,TRBJ2-5,CASSSSGTTGPTQYF
TRBV5-8,TRBJ2-7,CASSFSIGRAYEQYF
TRBV6-5,TRBJ2-1,CASTTPSVNNEQFF
TRBV29-1,TRBJ2-2,CSVQENTGELFF
TRBV6-1,TRBJ1-1,CASSLNRAAFF
TRBV28,TRBJ1-2,CASTDNGVRGYTF
TRBV9,TRBJ2-1,CASSGSGGVHNEQFF
TRBV9,TRBJ2-3,CASSVGGAGGSDTQYF
TRBV5-1,TRBJ2-2,CASSQNLANTGELFF
TRBV27,TRBJ2-2,CASSYPLLGTGWDTGELFF
TRBV11-3,TRBJ1-1,CASSLPSGTEAFF
TRBV12-5,TRBJ2-7,CASGPAWEQGMDEQYF
TRBV11-1,TRBJ2-1,CASSLPLAGGYNEQFF
TRBV9,TRBJ1-2,CASSVGTGGSHNYGYTF
TRBV28,TRBJ2-7,CASSLYRDYSYEQYF
TRBV27,TRBJ2-7,CASSLLADFSYEQYF
TRBV11-3,TRBJ2-2,CASRGTKKGAGELFF
TRBV5-1,TRBJ2-7,CASSWGTGSYEQYF
TRBV28,TRBJ1-3,CASSFFLDSGNTIYF
TRBV27,TRBJ1-2,CASSPRSGDGYTF
TRBV7-9,TRBJ2-2,CASSHRDGNTGELFF
TRBV27,TRBJ2-6,CASSLTGTGANVLTF
TRBV27,TRBJ1-4,CASSPQGSTNEKLFF
TRBV27,TRBJ2-2,CASSLAGDNTGELFF
TRBV2,TRBJ2-5,CASSGWGLETQYF
TRBV5-8,TRBJ2-1,CASSQAGRTPYNEQFF
TRBV10-1,TRBJ2-1,CASSESVPAGGGNEQFF
TRBV5-1,TRBJ1-5,CASSSEAGVQPQHF
TRBV9,TRBJ1-1,CASSATGSGAFF
TRBV6-6,TRBJ2-7,CASSGPGGTGRYEQYF
TRBV28,TRBJ1-1,CASSYRGTGSEAFF
TRBV7-9,TRBJ2-2,CASSSNRVRYTGELFF
TRBV6-5,TRBJ2-3,CASTPTYPTDTQYF
TRBV9,TRBJ2-5,CASSAYRGTLETQYF
TRBV7-2,TRBJ2-7,CASSLFSATYEQYF
TRBV27,TRBJ1-2,CASSETMTGKVYGYTF
TRBV4-1,TRBJ1-1,CASSHGSAEAFF
TRBV7-9,TRBJ1-2,CASSFPGTGQGISRDGYTF
TRBV30,TRBJ2-7,CAWGTAYEQYF
TRBV2,TRBJ2-1,CASPEPGRENYNEQFF
TRBV28,TRBJ2-2,CASRRMGGVETTGELFF
TRBV10-3,TRBJ2-4,CATLGRGDTIQYF
TRBV29-1,TRBJ2-1,CSVEGGAIAAYNEQFF
TRBV2,TRBJ2-2,CATLMGEGLGELFF
TRBV2,TRBJ2-7,CASQGRSYEQYF
TRBV6-5,TRBJ2-7,CASSYDRDYEQYF
TRBV28,TRBJ2-7,CASSIEREGLEQYF
TRBV19,TRBJ2-5,CASGTGGLSGETQYF
TRBV29-1,TRBJ2-7,CSVATGSYEQYF
TRBV18,TRBJ2-7,CASSPRAYEQYF
TRBV29-1,TRBJ2-7,CSVEDRGQGVEQYF
TRBV9,TRBJ1-3,CASSLGAGNTIYF
TRBV29-1,TRBJ1-3,CSVEGGQGPTPGNTIYF